The rows below give T cell receptor beta chains drawn from one sample of a study of shared T cell receptors in the human thymus. Generated by immunoSEQ multiplex PCR, the TCRdb table keeps only in-frame clones and is missing some. The sample lists about 500,000 clones, about 80% occurring once. This sample was shared with a second study, whose subject was human thymus T cells.

The source material was thymocytes. These receptors originate from a boy under two years old with a congenital heart defect. Each CDR3 is given with its conserved first and last residue. The order of the fields is V gene, D gene, J gene, clone size, CDR3 protein, CDR3 DNA. A D gene is named only where the DNA matches it firmly. For some rows the clone size is stated as once, few or many, or as a class when expanded; others skip it.

V gene: TRBV7-2
D gene: .
J gene: TRBJ2-7
clone size: .
CDR3 protein: CASSFFPNGYEQYF
CDR3 DNA: TGTGCCAGCAGCTTCTTCCCCAACGGGTACGAGCAGTACTTC

V gene: TRBV4-3
D gene: .
J gene: TRBJ1-4
clone size: .
CDR3 protein: CASSQAGGAGEKLFF
CDR3 DNA: TGCGCCAGCAGCCAAGCGGGGGGGGCTGGGGAAAAACTGTTTTTT

V gene: TRBV29-1
D gene: .
J gene: TRBJ1-1
clone size: .
CDR3 protein: CSVARREASTEAFF
CDR3 DNA: TGCAGCGTTGCAAGGAGGGAAGCGAGCACTGAAGCTTTCTTT

V gene: TRBV27
D gene: TRBD2
J gene: TRBJ2-1
clone size: .
CDR3 protein: CASSRGRLAGVGEQFF
CDR3 DNA: TGTGCCAGCAGCCGCGGTCGGCTAGCGGGAGTCGGGGAGCAGTTCTTC

V gene: TRBV6-5
D gene: TRBD1
J gene: TRBJ1-4
clone size: .
CDR3 protein: CASSTGVSNEKLFF
CDR3 DNA: TGTGCCAGCAGTACAGGGGTTTCTAATGAAAAACTGTTTTTT

V gene: TRBV12-5
D gene: TRBD2
J gene: TRBJ2-7
clone size: .
CDR3 protein: CASGFSRGPGASGLYEQYF
CDR3 DNA: TGTGCTAGTGGTTTTTCTCGGGGACCTGGGGCTAGCGGGTTATACGAGCAGTACTTC

V gene: TRBV27
D gene: .
J gene: TRBJ2-7
clone size: .
CDR3 protein: CASSLGAPGTGIYEQYF
CDR3 DNA: TGTGCCAGCAGTTTAGGAGCCCCCGGAACAGGGATCTACGAGCAGTACTTC

V gene: TRBV5-1
D gene: .
J gene: TRBJ2-7
clone size: .
CDR3 protein: CASSLDLGAARAYEQYF
CDR3 DNA: TGCGCCAGCAGCTTGGATTTGGGAGCGGCCCGGGCCTACGAGCAGTACTTC

V gene: TRBV6-4
D gene: TRBD1
J gene: TRBJ2-3
clone size: .
CDR3 protein: CASSGTGGTDTQYF
CDR3 DNA: TGTGCCAGCAGTGGGACAGGGGGCACAGATACGCAGTATTTT

V gene: TRBV5-6
D gene: .
J gene: TRBJ2-2
clone size: .
CDR3 protein: CASSRGRELSTGELFF
CDR3 DNA: TGTGCCAGCAGCCGAGGACGGGAGTTGAGCACCGGGGAGCTGTTTTTT

V gene: TRBV11-1
D gene: TRBD1
J gene: TRBJ2-3
clone size: .
CDR3 protein: CASSLGPGWDRVTDTQYF
CDR3 DNA: TGTGCCAGCAGCTTAGGCCCGGGATGGGACAGGGTGACAGATACGCAGTATTTT

V gene: TRBV5-1
D gene: TRBD2
J gene: TRBJ2-7
clone size: .
CDR3 protein: CASSLSQRELTSYEQYF
CDR3 DNA: TGCGCCAGCAGCTTGTCGCAGCGGGAGCTTACCTCCTACGAGCAGTACTTC

V gene: TRBV11-2
D gene: TRBD2
J gene: TRBJ2-7
clone size: .
CDR3 protein: CASSPVGGRDRYF
CDR3 DNA: TGTGCCAGCAGCCCAGTGGGGGGGAGAGACCGGTACTTC

V gene: TRBV10-2
D gene: TRBD1
J gene: TRBJ1-5
clone size: .
CDR3 protein: CASSERKTGGEGQPQHF
CDR3 DNA: TGCGCCAGCAGTGAGCGGAAGACAGGGGGCGAGGGTCAGCCCCAGCATTTT

V gene: TRBV12-5
D gene: TRBD1
J gene: TRBJ2-7
clone size: .
CDR3 protein: CASGPGTGGAGLWGLEQYF
CDR3 DNA: TGTGCTAGTGGACCTGGGACAGGGGGCGCCGGGTTATGGGGCTTGGAGCAGTACTTC

V gene: TRBV11-2
D gene: .
J gene: TRBJ2-7
clone size: .
CDR3 protein: CASSPPGVYEQYF
CDR3 DNA: TGTGCCAGCAGCCCGCCCGGAGTCTACGAGCAGTACTTC

V gene: TRBV28
D gene: .
J gene: TRBJ2-4
clone size: .
CDR3 protein: CASSPLTSVAKNIQYF
CDR3 DNA: TGTGCCAGCAGTCCCCTAACCTCCGTAGCCAAAAACATTCAGTACTTC

V gene: TRBV5-1
D gene: TRBD2
J gene: TRBJ2-3
clone size: .
CDR3 protein: CASSLVGTSGRVGTDTQYF
CDR3 DNA: TGCGCCAGCAGCTTGGTCGGGACTAGCGGGAGGGTCGGTACAGATACGCAGTATTTT

V gene: TRBV4-3
D gene: .
J gene: TRBJ1-4
clone size: .
CDR3 protein: CASSPGGTRGSSSRVDNEKLFF
CDR3 DNA: TGCGCCAGCAGCCCAGGAGGGACCCGGGGCTCCTCCTCCCGGGTGGATAATGAAAAACTGTTTTTT

V gene: TRBV10-1
D gene: TRBD1
J gene: TRBJ2-5
clone size: .
CDR3 protein: CAITLGTGKTQYF
CDR3 DNA: TGCGCCATTACCTTGGGGACAGGGAAGACCCAGTACTTC

V gene: TRBV5-1
D gene: TRBD1
J gene: TRBJ1-1
clone size: .
CDR3 protein: CASSKDRGNTEAFF
CDR3 DNA: TGCGCCAGCAGCAAAGACAGGGGGAACACTGAAGCTTTCTTT

V gene: TRBV6-1
D gene: .
J gene: TRBJ1-5
clone size: .
CDR3 protein: CASSDPGRPSPAGNQPQHF
CDR3 DNA: TGTGCCAGCAGTGATCCCGGCAGGCCCTCCCCAGCGGGCAATCAGCCCCAGCATTTT

V gene: TRBV27
D gene: .
J gene: TRBJ2-1
clone size: .
CDR3 protein: CASSPPKQGSHYNEQFF
CDR3 DNA: TGTGCCAGCAGTCCACCAAAACAGGGTTCGCACTACAATGAGCAGTTCTTC

V gene: TRBV5-1
D gene: TRBD2
J gene: TRBJ2-1
clone size: few
CDR3 protein: CASSPRPTSGSGEQFF
CDR3 DNA: TGCGCCAGCAGCCCCAGGCCAACTAGCGGGAGCGGGGAGCAGTTCTTC

V gene: TRBV18
D gene: TRBD2
J gene: TRBJ2-7
clone size: .
CDR3 protein: CASSRDPPLTSGTLSEQYF
CDR3 DNA: TGTGCCAGCTCCCGTGACCCACCCCTTACTAGCGGGACTCTTAGCGAGCAGTACTTC

V gene: TRBV25-1
D gene: .
J gene: TRBJ1-5
clone size: .
CDR3 protein: CASTPWGGDQPQHF
CDR3 DNA: TGTGCCAGCACCCCGTGGGGGGGTGATCAGCCCCAGCATTTT

V gene: TRBV19
D gene: TRBD2
J gene: TRBJ2-1
clone size: .
CDR3 protein: CASSSRPSGRPYSYNEQFF
CDR3 DNA: TGTGCCAGTAGTTCTAGGCCTAGCGGGAGACCATACTCCTACAATGAGCAGTTCTTC

V gene: TRBV28
D gene: .
J gene: TRBJ1-1
clone size: .
CDR3 protein: CASSPGTVNTEAFF
CDR3 DNA: TGTGCCAGCAGTCCCGGGACTGTGAACACTGAAGCTTTCTTT

V gene: TRBV27
D gene: .
J gene: TRBJ2-7
clone size: few
CDR3 protein: CASSRARGYEQYF
CDR3 DNA: TGTGCCAGCAGCCGGGCCAGGGGCTACGAGCAGTACTTC

V gene: TRBV12-5
D gene: TRBD2
J gene: TRBJ2-1
clone size: .
CDR3 protein: CASGLVVRTSCREQFF
CDR3 DNA: TGTGCTAGTGGTTTGGTAGTCAGGACTAGCTGTCGTGAGCAGTTCTTC

V gene: TRBV11-2
D gene: TRBD2
J gene: TRBJ2-7
clone size: few
CDR3 protein: CASSAASGSTSYEQYF
CDR3 DNA: TGTGCCAGCTCCGCGGCTAGCGGGAGTACCTCCTACGAGCAGTACTTC

V gene: TRBV19
D gene: TRBD1
J gene: TRBJ2-7
clone size: once
CDR3 protein: CASSTGQHYEQYF
CDR3 DNA: TGTGCCAGTAGTACGGGACAGCACTACGAGCAGTACTTC

V gene: TRBV6-5
D gene: .
J gene: TRBJ2-7
clone size: .
CDR3 protein: CASSYSRSGEQYF
CDR3 DNA: TGTGCCAGCAGTTACTCGCGATCGGGGGAGCAGTACTTC

V gene: TRBV7-7
D gene: .
J gene: TRBJ2-1
clone size: .
CDR3 protein: CASSSPAGGEQFF
CDR3 DNA: TGTGCTAGCAGCTCCCCTGCCGGGGGTGAGCAGTTCTTC

V gene: TRBV5-8
D gene: TRBD2
J gene: TRBJ2-1
clone size: .
CDR3 protein: CASSAPGTSVFGQFF
CDR3 DNA: TGTGCCAGCAGTGCCCCGGGGACTAGCGTTTTTGGGCAGTTCTTC

V gene: TRBV2
D gene: TRBD2
J gene: TRBJ2-3
clone size: .
CDR3 protein: CASSAITSGRGATDTQYF
CDR3 DNA: TGTGCCAGCAGCGCCATTACTAGCGGGAGGGGGGCGACAGATACGCAGTATTTT

V gene: TRBV18
D gene: .
J gene: TRBJ1-5
clone size: .
CDR3 protein: CASSSGPSPQANQPQHF
CDR3 DNA: TGTGCCAGCTCATCGGGCCCGTCCCCACAGGCGAATCAGCCCCAGCATTTT

V gene: TRBV27
D gene: TRBD1
J gene: TRBJ2-7
clone size: .
CDR3 protein: CASSLYMGQGSYEQYF
CDR3 DNA: TGTGCCAGCAGCCTCTATATGGGACAGGGCTCCTACGAGCAGTACTTC

V gene: TRBV28
D gene: .
J gene: TRBJ2-6
clone size: once
CDR3 protein: CASRGVLGANVLTF
CDR3 DNA: TGTGCCAGCAGGGGCGTGCTGGGGGCCAACGTCCTGACTTTC

V gene: TRBV14
D gene: TRBD1
J gene: TRBJ1-2
clone size: .
CDR3 protein: CASSQTGGSAYGYTF
CDR3 DNA: TGTGCCAGCAGCCAAACAGGGGGATCGGCTTATGGCTACACCTTC

V gene: TRBV29-1
D gene: TRBD1
J gene: TRBJ2-7
clone size: .
CDR3 protein: CSVESWDSKRNEQYF
CDR3 DNA: TGCAGCGTTGAGTCCTGGGACAGTAAGAGGAACGAGCAGTACTTC

V gene: TRBV19
D gene: TRBD1
J gene: TRBJ2-7
clone size: .
CDR3 protein: CASSITGGKEQCF
CDR3 DNA: TGTGCCAGTAGTATCACAGGGGGTAAAGAGCAGTGCTTC